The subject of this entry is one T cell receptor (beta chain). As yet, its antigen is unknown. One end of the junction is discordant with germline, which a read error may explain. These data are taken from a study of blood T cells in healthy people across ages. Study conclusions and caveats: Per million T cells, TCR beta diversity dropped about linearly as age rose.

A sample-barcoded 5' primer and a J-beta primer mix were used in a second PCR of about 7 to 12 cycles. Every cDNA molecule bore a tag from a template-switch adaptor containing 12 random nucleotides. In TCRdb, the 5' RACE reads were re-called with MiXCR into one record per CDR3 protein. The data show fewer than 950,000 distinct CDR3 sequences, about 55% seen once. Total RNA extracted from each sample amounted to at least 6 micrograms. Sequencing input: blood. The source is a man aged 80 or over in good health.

CDR3 DNA sequence: TGTGCCAGCAGCCAAGTTTCGGGGCAGGGGACTGGAGCTTTCTTT. Amino acid sequence: CASSQVSGQGTGAFF. The chain joins TRBV14 to TRBJ1-1; D is possibly TRBD1 (6 bases). The germline V gene encodes CDR1 SGHDN and CDR2 FVKESK. The CDR3 has 15 amino acids.